This T cell receptor beta chain stems from a study of cytomegalovirus exposure and HLA in healthy donors. The CDR3 runs 15 residues. Germline V lookup: CDR1 SGHRS, CDR2 YFSETQ. The V gene lost 1 base and the J gene lost 1 base, with 10 bases spanning the gap. The repertoire was sequenced with immunoSEQ multiplex PCR; TCRdb's copy has only in-frame clones and lacks some. The table shows under 150,000 clones, with 88% occurring only once. Sequenced input: PBMCs. The TCR was taken from a woman between 18 and 30 years old in good health and CMV-seropositive. The chain joins TRBV5-1 to TRBJ2-3; D is unresolved. CDR3 nucleotide sequence: TGCGCCAGCAGCTTGATGCCTTCAGGCACAGATACGCAGTATTTT. Translation: CASSLMPSGTDTQYF.